This TCR beta chain was captured by sequencing in a study of control samples from healthy donors and cancer patients. This CDR3 is 16 amino acids long. V trimming: 3 bases; J trimming: 5 bases; junction bases outside the gene matches: 11. CDR1 SGHNT and CDR2 YYREEE come from the germline V gene (reference sequence). This clone was detected only once. Only in-frame clones appear in the TCRdb table, and some are missing; sequencing was by immunoSEQ multiplex PCR. Among approximately 100,000 clones, 80% to 90% were seen once, and the ten largest hold 12% to 15%. This clonotype was obtained from a young man in good health. The sample taken for sequencing was blood. The V and J genes are TRBV5-4 and TRBJ2-5; TRBD2 matches at 9 bases. In nucleotides, the CDR3 is TGTGCCAGCAGCTCCCCTCGTGGGAGCGGGGGGGAGACCCAGTACTTC. Residues: CASSSPRGSGGETQYF.